These 27 T cell receptor beta chains were all obtained from the same sample, sequenced in a study of T-cell memory formation after mild COVID-19. TCRdb re-analysed the 5' RACE reads in MiXCR, keeping a single row per CDR3 protein. The data show 35,000 to 40,000 distinct CDR3 sequences, 6% to 7.5% seen once. The source material was PBMCs or a T cell subset sorted from them (not recorded which). These receptors all stem from an adult who had mild COVID-19 (a few samples of this study predate the infection). Cell type and time point are not known.

V is TRBV10-3 and J is TRBJ1-1, with 7 nucleotides matching TRBD1. V was pared by 6 bases and J by 5 bases, with 9 bases of the junction left unmatched. This CDR3 is built from 14 residues. Germline CDR1 is ENHRY and CDR2 is SYGVKD. The CDR3 spells CAISDPRGGTEAFF. Written as DNA, the CDR3 is TGTGCCATCAGCGATCCCAGGGGGGGGACTGAAGCTTTCTTT.

The chain uses TRBV25-1 and TRBJ2-7; unclear D gene. CDR1 is MGHDK, CDR2 SYGVNS, per germline. Trimming took off 3 bases at V and 3 bases at J, with 15 bases between the two ends. CDR3 length: 15 amino acids. Written as DNA, the CDR3 is TGTGCCAGCAGTGACCCCCACGGCAGTAACTACGAGCAGTACTTC. Translation gives CASSDPHGSNYEQYF.

This clonotype has a handful of counts. The chain carries TRBV7-8 and TRBJ1-5; D not certain. The CDR3 spans 14 residues. The V and J ends lost 3 bases and 6 bases respectively, with 12 bases between them. Germline lookup yields CDR1 SGHVS and CDR2 FQNEAQ. CDR3: CASSLSGRSQPQHF. CDR3 coding DNA: TGTGCCAGCAGCTTGTCAGGCAGGAGTCAGCCCCAGCATTTT.

The V call is TRBV11-2, the J call TRBJ2-6; D perhaps matches TRBD1 (6 bases). Germline V gene lookup returns CDR1 SGHAT and CDR2 FQNNGV. This CDR3 has 15 amino acids. Trimming took off 2 bases at V and 3 bases at J, with 8 bases between the two ends. The CDR3: CASSLTGRGANVLTF. DNA for the CDR3: TGTGCCAGCAGCTTAACAGGGCGTGGGGCCAACGTCCTGACTTTC.

This clonotype was seen at least ten times. V gene TRBV4-3 combines with J gene TRBJ2-7; 9 bases fit TRBD1. With 1 base clipped from V and 7 bases from J, the junction kept 5 bases outside the gene matches. Germline CDR1 LGHNA, CDR2 YSLEER. This CDR3 is built from 14 residues. In DNA, the CDR3 is TGCGCCAGCAGCCAAGGGGACAGGGCGGGGGAGCAGTACTTC. Its translation is CASSQGDRAGEQYF.

This chain joins TRBV18 and TRBJ1-2; D gene unclear. Germline CDR1 KGHSH, CDR2 LQKENI. Between the trimmed V and J ends, which lost 2 bases and 1 base, there was a span of 2 bases. The CDR3 extends over 12 amino acids. For the CDR3, the DNA is TGTGCCAGCTCACCAGATAACTATGGCTACACCTTC. Its protein is CASSPDNYGYTF.

This chain connects TRBV4-2 to TRBJ1-2, with D possibly matching TRBD1 (5 bases). Trimming took 2 bases from V and 3 from J, leaving 16 bases between them. The CDR3 consists of 16 residues. The germline CDR1 and CDR2 sequences are LGHNA and YNFKEQ. CDR3 protein: CASSQRGRGGDYGYTF. CDR3 nucleotide sequence: TGTGCCAGCAGCCAACGCGGCCGGGGGGGGGACTATGGCTACACCTTC.

At least ten counts were recorded for this clonotype. J is TRBJ2-2 and V is TRBV5-1; D unresolved. Germline-derived CDR1 and CDR2 are SGHRS and YFSETQ. The V end lost 0 bases, the J end lost 0 bases, and 9 bases lay between the germline ends. This CDR3 is built from 16 residues. CDR3 sequence: CASSLVASTNTGELFF. CDR3 nucleotide sequence: TGCGCCAGCAGCTTGGTTGCCAGCACGAACACCGGGGAGCTGTTTTTT.

The table lists this clonotype with a few counts. The rearrangement uses TRBV6-6 and TRBJ1-2, with TRBD1 as a possible D gene (5 bases). The germline gives CDR1 MNHNY, CDR2 SVGAGI (reference sequence). V was shortened by 0 bases and J by 5 bases, with 13 bases between the two germline ends. The CDR3 sequence is 15 residues long. The CDR3 DNA reads TGTGCCAGCAGTTACTCGATTGGGGGAGAGTATGGCTACACCTTC. Translation gives CASSYSIGGEYGYTF.

In this sample, this clonotype turned up many times. The gene calls are TRBV20-1 and TRBJ2-1; 11 nucleotides agree with TRBD2. Germline V gene lookup returns CDR1 DFQATT and CDR2 SNEGSKA (reference sequence). The V and J ends lost 6 bases and 15 bases, in that order; junction bases with no gene match: 7. There are 11 residues in the CDR3. The CDR3 bases are TGCAGTGCACCTCTAGCGGGAGGACTGTTCTTC. Protein: CSAPLAGGLFF.

This clonotype was observed many times. CDR3 nucleotides: TGTGCCAGCAGCTTTAGGGGGATGAACACTGAAGCTTTCTTT. This sequence encodes CASSFRGMNTEAFF. The chain couples TRBV7-9 to TRBJ1-1, with a possible D match to TRBD1 (6 bases). Germline CDR1 SEHNR, CDR2 FQNEAQ (reference sequence). The CDR3 contains 14 residues. V gave up 3 bases and J gave up 0 bases, with 8 bases separating them.

The sample holds a few counts of this clonotype. V is TRBV7-9 and J is TRBJ1-2; D gene ambiguous. The CDR3 loop spans 14 amino acids. Germline assignment: CDR1 SEHNR and CDR2 FQNEAQ (reference sequence). V was clipped by 5 bases and J by 0 bases, with 10 bases between them. For the CDR3, the DNA is TGTGCCAGCAGCGACCCGCCGACTAACTATGGCTACACCTTC. Protein product: CASSDPPTNYGYTF.

The chain carries TRBV7-6 and TRBJ1-1; the match to TRBD1 covers 9 bases. The CDR3 runs 16 residues. Trimming removed 5 bases from V and 1 base from J; junction bases left unmatched: 8. Germline V gives CDR1 SGHVS, CDR2 FNYEAQ. CDR3 in amino acids: CASSPGQGFTNTEAFF. The DNA for the CDR3 is TGTGCCAGCAGCCCCGGACAGGGGTTCACGAACACTGAAGCTTTCTTT.

This clonotype showed up many times. V is TRBV20-1 and J is TRBJ1-1, with 7 nucleotides matching TRBD1. This CDR3 spans 16 amino acids. The germline V gene encodes CDR1 DFQATT and CDR2 SNEGSKA (reference sequence). The ends lost 0 bases at V and 1 base at J; junction bases unmatched: 8. The CDR3 spells CSAREKKGAWNTEAFF. The CDR3 region has the DNA TGCAGTGCTAGAGAAAAAAAGGGGGCGTGGAACACTGAAGCTTTCTTT.

The chain links TRBV7-3 to TRBJ1-3; no clear D gene. CDR1 and CDR2 from the germline V gene are SGHTA and FQGTGA. V was pared by 5 bases and J by 8 bases, with 13 bases between. This CDR3 contains 13 residues. The CDR3 is CASSPRRGDTIYF. CDR3 nucleotides: TGTGCCAGCAGCCCGCGACGGGGAGACACCATATATTTT.

The chain employs TRBV4-1 and TRBJ2-3; TRBD2 is a possible D gene (5 bases). Germline loops: CDR1 MGHRA, CDR2 YSYEKL. This CDR3 region has 16 residues. V was clipped by 1 base and J by 1 base, with 12 bases between them. The CDR3 reads CASSQGSGVRTDTQYF. The DNA for the CDR3 is TGCGCCAGCAGCCAAGGGTCCGGGGTCCGCACAGATACGCAGTATTTT.

This clonotype was counted ten times or more. This chain uses TRBV20-1 with TRBJ2-1; 11 bases fit TRBD2. Per the germline V gene, CDR1 is DFQATT and CDR2 is SNEGSKA (reference sequence). The CDR3 is 19 amino acids. V dropped 6 bases and J dropped 3; count of bases not matched to a gene: 19. The CDR3 protein is CSAPRPGGALAGDYNEQFF. Here the CDR3 DNA reads TGCAGTGCCCCAAGACCGGGCGGCGCACTAGCGGGAGACTACAATGAGCAGTTCTTC.

The sample holds many counts of this clonotype. The rearrangement links TRBV24-1 to TRBJ1-1; no reliable D call. The germline V and J ends were trimmed by 6 bases and 4 bases, with 11 bases remaining between them. The CDR3 totals 13 residues. Germline values: CDR1 KGHDR, CDR2 SFDVKD. The CDR3 region has the DNA TGTGCCACCAGTAACTCTGGAAGCACTGAAGCTTTCTTT. Its protein product is CATSNSGSTEAFF.

This clonotype showed up just a few times. V and J are TRBV25-1 and TRBJ2-3; 7 nucleotides match TRBD1. Germline V gene sequence: CDR1 MGHDK, CDR2 SYGVNS. The CDR3 is made up of 15 amino acids. Trimming removed 4 bases from V and 0 bases from J; junction bases left unmatched: 4. The CDR3: CASSAWTGSTDTQYF. The CDR3 bases are TGTGCCAGCAGTGCCTGGACAGGTAGCACAGATACGCAGTATTTT.

This chain links TRBV20-1 with TRBJ1-2, with 7 bases lining up with TRBD1. The CDR3 sequence is 13 residues long. V gave up 2 bases and J gave up 3 bases; unmatched junction bases: 3. Germline V gene sequence: CDR1 DFQATT, CDR2 SNEGSKA (reference sequence). The CDR3 nucleotides are TGCAGTGCTAGAAGGGACAGCTACTATGGCTACACCTTC. The encoded protein is CSARRDSYYGYTF.

The CDR3 here is CASSRLAGGLVYEQYF. CDR3 sequence (DNA): TGCGCCAGCAGCCGGCTAGCGGGGGGGCTAGTCTACGAGCAGTACTTC. V and J are TRBV4-1 and TRBJ2-7, with TRBD2 matching 12 bases. CDR1 is MGHRA, CDR2 YSYEKL, per germline. This CDR3 has 16 residues. V was clipped by 4 bases and J by 3 bases; unmatched bases: 7.

This clonotype was detected ten times or more. This chain connects TRBV11-2 to TRBJ1-5; D remains ambiguous. V was cut by 1 base and J by 4 bases, with 5 bases left in between. From germline, CDR1 is SGHAT and CDR2 FQNNGV. CDR3 length: 13 amino acids. CDR3 residues: CASSLGVNQPQHF. Written as DNA, the CDR3 is TGTGCCAGCAGCTTAGGGGTTAATCAGCCCCAGCATTTT.

In its sample, this clonotype was seen a few times. The V and J genes are TRBV9 and TRBJ2-5; 9 nucleotides match TRBD2. Trimming removed 2 bases from V and 4 bases from J; junction bases left unmatched: 6. In germline, CDR1 is SGDLS, CDR2 YYNGEE. This CDR3 spans 15 amino acids. DNA of the CDR3: TGTGCCAGCAGCGTCCCGACTAGCGGTACAGAGACCCAGTACTTC. This translates into CASSVPTSGTETQYF. The full variable domain, in which reference TRBV9 and TRBJ2-5 provide the parts outside the CDR3, is DSGVTQTPKHLITATGQRVTLRCSPRSGDLSVYWYQQSLDQGLQFLIQYYNGEERAKGNILERFSAQQFPDLHSELNLSSLELGDSALYFCASSVPTSGTETQYFGPGTRLLVL.

This clonotype came up a few times. This chain uses TRBV2 with TRBJ1-1, with D uncertain. The CDR3 is made up of 12 amino acids. The V end lost 3 bases, the J end lost 5 bases, and 7 bases lay between the germline ends. Germline lookup yields CDR1 SNHLY and CDR2 FYNNEI. CDR3 region: CASSDRGTEAFF. In nucleotides, the CDR3 is TGTGCCAGCAGTGATCGGGGTACTGAAGCTTTCTTT.

Many counts were recorded for this clonotype. CDR3 sequence (DNA): TGCGCCAGCAGCTTGAGCCCGGGCTTAAGGCAGCCCCAGCATTTT. It translates to CASSLSPGLRQPQHF. The chain carries TRBV5-1 and TRBJ1-5, with no clear D. The CDR3 runs 15 residues. Germline CDR1 is SGHRS and CDR2 is YFSETQ. V was pared by 1 base and J by 7 bases, with 15 bases between.

This clonotype was found many times. The chain combines TRBV7-2 with TRBJ2-1, with 9 bases that match TRBD2. The J segment lost 3 bases and the V segment lost 2 bases, leaving 5 bases of the junction unmatched. The CDR3 extends over 16 amino acids. The germline CDR1 and CDR2 sequences are SGHTA and FQGNSA. CDR3 amino acids: CASSLSGRGGYNEQFF. The CDR3 bases are TGTGCCAGCAGCTTATCCGGGCGGGGGGGCTACAATGAGCAGTTCTTC.

V and J are TRBV10-3 and TRBJ1-2; TRBD1 might be the D (6 bases). CDR3 length: 14 amino acids. Trimming took 3 bases from V and 7 from J, leaving 15 bases between them. The germline V gene has CDR1 ENHRY and CDR2 SYGVKD. The CDR3 is CAISDRGAPRGYTF. The DNA for the CDR3 is TGTGCCATCAGTGACCGGGGGGCGCCCCGTGGCTACACCTTC.